This T cell receptor beta chain was identified during a study of blood T cell repertoires in COVID-19. The CDR3 contains 12 residues. Germline lookup yields CDR1 SGHDT and CDR2 YYEEEE. The germline V and J ends were trimmed by 0 bases and 8 bases, with 6 bases remaining between them. Per the authors' pipeline: Reference gene primer amplification yielded estimated nucleated cell counts. Some clones are missing from TCRdb's copy, which holds only in-frame ones; the method was immunoSEQ multiplex PCR. V and J calls and clone size come straight from that table; D and trimming were deduced from the DNA. This table has approximately 120,000 clones, around 80% appearing once.

The sequence was obtained from a human donor in a cohort sampled during active or convalescent COVID-19. The sequenced sample was peripheral blood. The chain joins TRBV5-6 to TRBJ2-1; D is uncertain. DNA of the CDR3: TGTGCCAGCAGCTTGGAACAGTATGAGCAGTTCTTC. It yields the protein CASSLEQYEQFF.